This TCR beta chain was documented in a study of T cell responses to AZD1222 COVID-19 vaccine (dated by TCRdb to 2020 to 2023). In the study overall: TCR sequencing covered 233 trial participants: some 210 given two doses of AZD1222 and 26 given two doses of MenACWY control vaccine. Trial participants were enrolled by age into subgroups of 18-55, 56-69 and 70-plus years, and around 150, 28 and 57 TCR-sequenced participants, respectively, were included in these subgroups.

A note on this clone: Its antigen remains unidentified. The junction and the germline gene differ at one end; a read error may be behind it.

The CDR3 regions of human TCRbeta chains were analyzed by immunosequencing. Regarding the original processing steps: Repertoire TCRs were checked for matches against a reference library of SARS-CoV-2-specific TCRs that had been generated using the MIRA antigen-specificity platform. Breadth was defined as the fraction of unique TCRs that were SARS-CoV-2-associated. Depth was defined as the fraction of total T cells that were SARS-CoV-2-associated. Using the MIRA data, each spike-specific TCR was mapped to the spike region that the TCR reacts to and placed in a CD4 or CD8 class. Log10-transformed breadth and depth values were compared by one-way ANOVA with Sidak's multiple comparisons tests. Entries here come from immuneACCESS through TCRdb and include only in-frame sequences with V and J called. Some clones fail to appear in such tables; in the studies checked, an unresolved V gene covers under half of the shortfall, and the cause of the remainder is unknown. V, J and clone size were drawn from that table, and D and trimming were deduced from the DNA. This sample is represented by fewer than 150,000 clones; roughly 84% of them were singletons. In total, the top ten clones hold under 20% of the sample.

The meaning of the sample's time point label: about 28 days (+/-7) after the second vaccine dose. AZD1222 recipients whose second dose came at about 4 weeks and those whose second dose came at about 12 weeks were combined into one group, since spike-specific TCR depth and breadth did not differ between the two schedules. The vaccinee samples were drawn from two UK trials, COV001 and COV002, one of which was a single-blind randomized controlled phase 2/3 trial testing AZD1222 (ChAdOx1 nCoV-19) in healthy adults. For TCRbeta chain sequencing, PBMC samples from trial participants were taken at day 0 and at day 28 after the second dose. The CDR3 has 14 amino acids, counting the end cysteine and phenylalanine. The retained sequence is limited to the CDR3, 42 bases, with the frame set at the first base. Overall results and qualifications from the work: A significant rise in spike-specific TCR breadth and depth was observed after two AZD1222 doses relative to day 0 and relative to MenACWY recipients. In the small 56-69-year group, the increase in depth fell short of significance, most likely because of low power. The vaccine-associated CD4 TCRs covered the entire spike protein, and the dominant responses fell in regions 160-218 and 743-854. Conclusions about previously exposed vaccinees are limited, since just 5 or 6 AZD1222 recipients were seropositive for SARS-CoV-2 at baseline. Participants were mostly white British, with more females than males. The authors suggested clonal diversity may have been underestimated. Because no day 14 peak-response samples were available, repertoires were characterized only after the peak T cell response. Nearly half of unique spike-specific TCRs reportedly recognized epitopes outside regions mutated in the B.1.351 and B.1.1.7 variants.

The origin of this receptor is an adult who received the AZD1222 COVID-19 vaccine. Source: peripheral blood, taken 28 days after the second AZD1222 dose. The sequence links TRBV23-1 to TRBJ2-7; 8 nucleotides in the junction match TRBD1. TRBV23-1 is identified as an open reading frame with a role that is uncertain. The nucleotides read TGCGCCAGCAGTCAATCCTCATATCGCAGGGGGCAGTGGTTC. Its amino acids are CASSQSSYRRGQWF.